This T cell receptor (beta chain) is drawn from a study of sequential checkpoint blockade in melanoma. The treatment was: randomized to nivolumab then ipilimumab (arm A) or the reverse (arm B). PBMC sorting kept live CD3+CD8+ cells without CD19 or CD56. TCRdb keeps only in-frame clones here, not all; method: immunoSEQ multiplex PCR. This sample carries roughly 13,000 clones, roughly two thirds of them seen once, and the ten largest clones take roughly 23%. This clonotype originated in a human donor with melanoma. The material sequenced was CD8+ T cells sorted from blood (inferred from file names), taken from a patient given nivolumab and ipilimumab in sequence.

The CDR3 bases are TGTGCCACCAGCAGTGGCCGGGACTCCTACAATGAGCAGTTCTTC. Protein sequence: CATSSGRDSYNEQFF. The gene calls are TRBV15 and TRBJ2-1; TRBD2 is a possible D gene (5 bases). Germline-derived CDR1 and CDR2 are LNHNV and YYDKDF (reference sequence). The CDR3 has 15 residues. V lost 3 bases, J lost 0 bases, and 9 bases lay in between.